Below are 18 T cell receptor beta chains sequenced from a single sample in a study of beta chain features in type 1 diabetes. Reverse transcription of all isolated RNA meant that expressed TCRB transcripts were sequenced. Sequencing was performed with immunoSEQ multiplex PCR; in TCRdb, only in-frame clones are kept and a portion is missing. The sample carries about 900,000 clones, about 17% recorded once. Input material: naive CD4+ T cells from blood. These receptors came from a woman under 30 in good health.

This clone was found a few times. V gene TRBV18 combines with J gene TRBJ1-2; D unclear. In germline, CDR1 is KGHSH, CDR2 LQKENI. V dropped 1 base and J dropped 10 bases, with 16 bases sitting between them. The CDR3 runs to 14 residues. The CDR3 region is CASSPLAAAGHYTF. CDR3 nucleotide sequence: TGTGCCAGCTCACCACTAGCCGCGGCAGGCCACTACACCTTC. Together with reference TRBV18 and TRBJ1-2, the CDR3 gives the full variable domain: NAGVMQNPRHLVRRRGQEARLRCSPMKGHSHVYWYRQLPEEGLKFMVYLQKENIIDESGMPKERFSAEFPKEGPSILRIQQVVRGDSAAYFCASSPLAAAGHYTFGSGTRLTVV.

This clone was observed a few times. This chain uses TRBV19 with TRBJ1-1; 8 nucleotides line up with TRBD1. Germline V gene lookup returns CDR1 LNHDA and CDR2 SQIVND (reference sequence). CDR3 length: 14 residues. J was trimmed by 5 bases and V by 6 bases; bases with no gene match: 8. CDR3: CASSTGTGRTEAFF. The CDR3 DNA reads as TGTGCCAGTAGCACGGGGACAGGTCGAACTGAAGCTTTCTTT.

This clone was detected a few times. The chain joins TRBV7-8 to TRBJ2-3, with D unclear. This CDR3 is 12 amino acids long. V lost 5 bases to trimming and J lost 4 bases, with 7 bases between them. Germline values: CDR1 SGHVS, CDR2 FQNEAQ. CDR3 coding DNA: TGTGCCAGCAGCCTAACACCAGATACGCAGTATTTT. Amino acids: CASSLTPDTQYF.

This chain joins TRBV5-1 and TRBJ1-2, with D uncertain. Germline V lookup: CDR1 SGHRS, CDR2 YFSETQ. The length of the CDR3 is 14 residues. Trimming cost V 4 bases and J 4 bases, with 14 bases left between them. CDR3 DNA sequence: TGCGCCAGCAGCCCGACGGGCGGGATCTATGGCTACACCTTC. Translated, it gives CASSPTGGIYGYTF.

This clone occurred a few times. Other DNA sequences in this sample translate to the same CDR3. The V call is TRBV5-6, the J call TRBJ1-1; the D is unclear. The V end was cut by 2 bases, the J end by 4 bases, with 3 bases between. The CDR3 has 11 residues. Germline V gene sequence: CDR1 SGHDT, CDR2 YYEEEE. The CDR3 protein is CASSLGTEAFF. Written as DNA, the CDR3 is TGTGCCAGCAGCTTAGGCACTGAAGCTTTCTTT. Based on the CDR3 plus reference TRBV5-6 and TRBJ1-1, the full variable domain is DAGVTQSPTHLIKTRGQQVTLRCSPKSGHDTVSWYQQALGQGPQFIFQYYEEEERQRGNFPDRFSGHQFPNYSSELNVNALLLGDSALYLCASSLGTEAFFGQGTRLTVV.

Here the CDR3 DNA reads TGTGCCAGCAGTTTTACAGGGGGGGTCGAGCAGTACTTC. Translation gives CASSFTGGVEQYF. J is TRBJ2-7 and V is TRBV27, with D perhaps TRBD1 (8 bases). This CDR3 region has 13 residues. Trimming shortened V by 3 bases and J by 6 bases, and 12 bases separated the two germline ends. Per the germline V gene, CDR1 is MNHEY and CDR2 is SMNVEV (reference sequence).

The sample holds a few counts of this clone. This CDR3 reads CASGLAGMGSYNEQFF. The DNA for the CDR3 is TGTGCCAGCGGACTAGCGGGAATGGGGTCCTACAATGAGCAGTTCTTC. V usage is TRBV7-9 and J usage is TRBJ2-1, with TRBD2 identical over 12 bases. CDR1 SEHNR and CDR2 FQNEAQ come from the germline V gene (reference sequence). The CDR3 totals 16 residues. Losses at the gene ends were 8 bases for V and 1 base for J; bases not matched to a gene: 6.

The chain joins TRBV28 to TRBJ1-1, with unresolved D. Germline lookup yields CDR1 MDHEN and CDR2 SYDVKM. Trimming cost V 4 bases and J 9 bases, with 18 bases left between them. This CDR3 region has 14 residues. The CDR3 DNA is TGTGCCAGCAGTTCCCGAGGAGAAGGCCGGCAAGCTTTCTTT. Translating gives CASSSRGEGRQAFF.

As concerns this clone: The sample carries other DNA sequences with the same CDR3. V and J are TRBV5-1 and TRBJ1-1; perhaps TRBD1 as D (5 bases). CDR1 is SGHRS, CDR2 YFSETQ, per germline. The V and J ends lost 4 bases and 4 bases respectively, with 14 bases between them. The CDR3 totals 14 residues. CDR3 protein: CASSSQGRVTEAFF. CDR3 DNA sequence: TGCGCCAGCAGCAGTCAGGGTCGGGTCACTGAAGCTTTCTTT.

This clone appeared a few times. The J gene is TRBJ2-7, the V gene TRBV10-3, with 7 positions matching TRBD1. The J segment lost 4 bases and the V segment lost 2 bases, leaving 11 bases of the junction unmatched. Germline V gene sequence: CDR1 ENHRY, CDR2 SYGVKD. This CDR3 spans 16 amino acids. The CDR3 nucleotides read TGTGCCATCAGTGAGACAGGGACAGCCTACCCGTACGAGCAGTACTTC. It translates to CAISETGTAYPYEQYF.

Notes on this clone: Different DNA sequences within this sample yield the same CDR3. This chain links TRBV28 with TRBJ2-1, with TRBD2 as a possible D gene (6 bases). The germline V and J ends were trimmed by 3 bases and 0 bases, with 9 bases remaining between them. Germline-derived CDR1 and CDR2 are MDHEN and SYDVKM. The CDR3 is 15 amino acids. In DNA, the CDR3 is TGTGCCAGCAGTTTGGGGGGAAGCTCCTACAATGAGCAGTTCTTC. Translating gives CASSLGGSSYNEQFF.

V usage is TRBV2 and J usage is TRBJ2-7; 7 positions agree with TRBD2. With V trimmed by 6 bases and J by 4 bases, 6 bases remained unmatched. Looked up from germline, CDR1 is SNHLY and CDR2 is FYNNEI. The CDR3 has 13 residues. This CDR3 is CASRGLAEYEQYF. The CDR3 DNA follows: TGTGCCAGCAGAGGTCTAGCGGAATACGAGCAGTACTTC. Full variable domain (missing parts from reference TRBV2 and TRBJ2-7): EPEVTQTPSHQVTQMGQEVILRCVPISNHLYFYWYRQILGQKVEFLVSFYNNEISEKSEIFDDQFSVERPDGSNFTLKIRSTKLEDSAMYFCASRGLAEYEQYFGPGTRLTVT.

This clone occurred a few times. The rearrangement links TRBV9 to TRBJ1-3; no firm D call. Trimming stripped 2 bases from V and 3 bases from J, with 6 bases between. The CDR3 has 13 residues. CDR1 and CDR2 from the germline V gene are SGDLS and YYNGEE. For the CDR3, the DNA is TGTGCCAGCAGCGTCGGGTATGGAAACACCATATATTTT. Translation: CASSVGYGNTIYF.

The chain recombines TRBV7-2 with TRBJ2-2; D uncertain. This CDR3 comprises 14 residues. Per the germline V gene, CDR1 is SGHTA and CDR2 is FQGNSA. Trimming took off 6 bases at V and 1 base at J, with 9 bases between the two ends. CDR3 sequence reads: CASSPTGNTGELFF. CDR3 DNA: TGTGCCAGCAGTCCAACGGGGAACACCGGGGAGCTGTTTTTT.

J is TRBJ1-1 and V is TRBV5-1, with unresolved D. Germline loops: CDR1 SGHRS, CDR2 YFSETQ. Trimming cost V 0 bases and J 0 bases, with 12 bases left between them. The CDR3 sequence is 16 residues long. CDR3: CASSLGGSPMNTEAFF. CDR3 coding DNA: TGCGCCAGCAGCTTGGGTGGCAGCCCAATGAACACTGAAGCTTTCTTT.

The table lists this clone with a few counts. This chain links TRBV2 with TRBJ1-1; 9 bases map to TRBD1. CDR1 is SNHLY, CDR2 FYNNEI, per germline. CDR3 length: 14 residues. Unmatched junction bases numbered 7, after V lost 0 bases and J lost 11 bases. The CDR3 here is CASSEAAQGARAFF. The CDR3 DNA reads TGTGCCAGCAGTGAAGCGGCACAGGGGGCGAGGGCTTTCTTT.

The rearrangement joins TRBV10-3 to TRBJ1-1; TRBD1 might be the D (6 bases). Germline V lookup: CDR1 ENHRY, CDR2 SYGVKD. The CDR3 sequence is 15 residues long. V lost 4 bases and J 3 bases, leaving 15 bases between the germline ends. The DNA for the CDR3 is TGTGCCATCAGTGCGGGTTCAGGGGCGGACACTGAAGCTTTCTTT. Protein: CAISAGSGADTEAFF.

This clone was seen a handful of times. V is TRBV28 and J is TRBJ2-7; 10 positions match TRBD2. The CDR3 extends over 17 amino acids. V lost 6 bases, J lost 2 bases, and 13 bases stayed unmatched. Germline CDR1 and CDR2: MDHEN and SYDVKM. The CDR3: CASRAGGLSQDTYEQYF. The CDR3 DNA reads as TGTGCCAGCAGAGCGGGAGGGCTCTCCCAAGATACCTACGAGCAGTACTTC.